The clone carrying this T cell receptor (beta chain) came up a few times. What it binds is not known. Once obtained from cultured CD4+ T cells, the DNA was sequenced using the Oncomine TCR Beta short-read assay. TCRdb re-called the PCR reads through MiXCR, storing one row per CDR3 protein. The sample lists 6,600 or so distinct CDR3 sequences; 25% to 40% were seen once. This sample stems from a study of vaccination and CD4 T cells after COVID-19. Study information: Samples after vaccination came a median about 72 days past dose two, ranging 14 to 241. Whole-study results and caveats: Detection of a median around 83% of reactive clones in convalescent patients was confined to the period after vaccination.

CDR3 length: 16 residues. V lost 5 bases to trimming and J lost 3 bases, with 17 bases between them. Germline loops: CDR1 MDHEN, CDR2 SYDVKM. As to treatment: approximately 10-day PBMC culture with coronavirus spike peptide pools or control peptides (ViraFEST assay). Specimen: CD4+ T cells from blood, cultured in vitro, collected after SARS-CoV-2 vaccination. This receptor was obtained from a human donor who had recovered from COVID-19. This sequence joins TRBV28 and TRBJ1-5; possibly TRBD1 for D (5 bases). This CDR3 reads CASSPMRVGVNQPQHF. Written as DNA, the CDR3 is TGTGCCAGCAGTCCTATGCGGGTGGGGGTCAATCAGCCCCAGCATTTT.